By frequency in the sample, the clone carrying this T cell receptor beta chain is medium-sized. Its antigen is unidentified. The stimulus was an HIV-1 Gag 15-mer peptide pool, 0.85 to 1 ug/peptide/mL. Sorting selected CD4+ T cells upregulating both CD40 ligand and CD69. Plasma HIV-1 RNA stayed below 50 copies/mL for at least 4 years. CDR3 length: 15 amino acids. Germline V lookup: CDR1 DFQATT, CDR2 SNEGSKA (reference sequence). Trimming left V 3 bases short and J 3 bases short, with 15 bases between. The data are from a study of persistence of HIV-infected CD4 T cells. Whole-study context: Suppressive ART had lasted a median of around 8 years. Multiple blood draws of up to roughly 200 mL, except two donors with single leukapheresis.

The libraries were made with immunoSEQ version 4 in survey mode. Repertoires were generated with immunoSEQ multiplex PCR, while TCRdb's copy carries only in-frame clones and drops some. This table has fewer than 35,000 clones, approximately 70% appearing once. Findings of the study overall: Degenerate expanded CDR3beta sequences were enriched among CMV- and Gag-responding cells.

The chain couples TRBV20-1 to TRBJ1-5, with D uncertain. The source of this sequence is an adult man with HIV who was CMV-seropositive. Material: CD4+ T cells sorted from PBMCs after 18-hour stimulation, obtained from a patient who received antiretroviral therapy. The DNA for the CDR3 is TGCAGTGCTAGTCTGTCTGGGCTGCCCAATCAGCCCCAGCATTTT. Translated: CSASLSGLPNQPQHF.